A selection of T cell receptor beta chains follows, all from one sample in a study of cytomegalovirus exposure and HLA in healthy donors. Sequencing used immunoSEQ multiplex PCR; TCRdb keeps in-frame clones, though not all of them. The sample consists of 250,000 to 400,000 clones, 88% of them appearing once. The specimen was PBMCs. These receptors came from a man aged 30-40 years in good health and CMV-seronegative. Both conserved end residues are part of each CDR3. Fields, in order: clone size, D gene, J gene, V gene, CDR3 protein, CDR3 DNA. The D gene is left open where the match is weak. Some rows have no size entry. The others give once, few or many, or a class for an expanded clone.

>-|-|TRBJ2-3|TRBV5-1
CASSSPSVGAPDTQYF
TGCGCCAGCAGCTCCCCTTCGGTAGGGGCACCGGATACGCAGTATTTT
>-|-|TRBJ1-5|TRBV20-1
CSAGGDQPQHF
TGCAGTGCCGGGGGGGATCAGCCCCAGCATTTT
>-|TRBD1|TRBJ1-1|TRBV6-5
CASSPGQGVEAFF
TGTGCCAGCAGCCCGGGACAGGGGGTGGAAGCTTTCTTT
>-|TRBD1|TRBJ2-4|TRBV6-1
CASSALGGQGDIQYF
TGTGCCAGCAGTGCATTGGGGGGACAGGGAGACATTCAGTACTTC
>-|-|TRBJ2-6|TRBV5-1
CASSFEIQFSGANVLTF
TGCGCCAGCAGCTTTGAGATTCAATTCTCTGGGGCCAACGTCCTGACTTTC
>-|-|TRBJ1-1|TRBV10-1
CASSVTAEDTEAFF
TGCGCCAGCAGCGTGACAGCAGAGGACACTGAAGCTTTCTTT
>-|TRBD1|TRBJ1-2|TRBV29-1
CSGARDSYGYTF
TGCAGCGGGGCCCGGGACAGTTATGGCTACACCTTC
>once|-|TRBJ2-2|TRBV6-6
CASRSYYGGTGELFF
TGTGCCAGCAGGAGTTACTATGGTGGGACCGGGGAGCTGTTTTTT
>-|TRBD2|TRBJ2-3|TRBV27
CASRPSGYTDTQYF
TGTGCCAGCAGACCTAGCGGATACACAGATACGCAGTATTTT
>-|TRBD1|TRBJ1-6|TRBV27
CASSLIGTGSSPLHF
TGTGCCAGCAGTTTAATCGGGACAGGGAGTTCACCCCTCCACTTT
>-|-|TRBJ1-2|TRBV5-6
CASSFPTVLINYGYTF
TGTGCCAGCAGCTTCCCGACAGTTCTTATTAACTATGGCTACACCTTC
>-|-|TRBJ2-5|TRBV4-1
CASSLYVGATQETQYF
TGCGCCAGCAGCCTCTACGTTGGGGCTACTCAAGAGACCCAGTACTTC
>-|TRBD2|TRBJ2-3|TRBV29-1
CSVEVQRGPGTQYF
TGCAGCGTTGAAGTCCAGCGGGGCCCAGGTACGCAGTATTTT
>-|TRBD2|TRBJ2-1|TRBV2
CASLQPGLALNEQFF
TGTGCCAGCCTACAACCGGGACTAGCACTCAATGAGCAGTTCTTC
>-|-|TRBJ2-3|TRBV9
CASSRQSLGADTQYF
TGTGCCAGCAGCCGACAGAGCCTAGGGGCAGATACGCAGTATTTT
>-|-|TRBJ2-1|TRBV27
CASSPRALGVVEQFF
TGTGCCAGCAGTCCCAGGGCACTCGGTGTCGTTGAGCAGTTCTTC
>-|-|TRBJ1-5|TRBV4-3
CASSQAFGAEPQHF
TGCGCCAGCAGCCAAGCATTTGGGGCTGAGCCCCAGCATTTT
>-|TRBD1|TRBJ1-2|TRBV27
CASSINRGSYGYTF
TGTGCCAGCAGTATAAACAGGGGTTCCTATGGCTACACCTTC
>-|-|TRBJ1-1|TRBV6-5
CASSSGQMNTEAFF
TGTGCCAGCAGTTCCGGACAGATGAACACTGAAGCTTTCTTT
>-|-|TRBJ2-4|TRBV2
CASSPGSAKNIQYF
TGTGCCAGCAGCCCAGGCTCTGCCAAAAACATTCAGTACTTC
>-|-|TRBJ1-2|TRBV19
CASSIPPGGVSVGYTF
TGTGCCAGTAGTATCCCGCCGGGGGGTGTCAGTGTAGGCTACACCTTC
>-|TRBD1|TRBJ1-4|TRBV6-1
CASGRDRANEKLFF
TGTGCCAGCGGTAGGGACAGAGCAAATGAAAAACTGTTTTTT
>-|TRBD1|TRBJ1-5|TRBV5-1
CASSAGTGLNQPQHF
TGCGCCAGCAGCGCAGGGACAGGCCTCAATCAGCCCCAGCATTTT
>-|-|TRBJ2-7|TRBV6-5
CASSYSTQGTHEQYF
TGTGCCAGCAGTTACTCGACGCAGGGAACCCACGAGCAGTACTTC
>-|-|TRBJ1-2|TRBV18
CASSLSDSNPYGYTF
TGTGCCAGCTCACTCTCGGACAGCAACCCTTATGGCTACACCTTC
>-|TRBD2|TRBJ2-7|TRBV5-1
CASSLTSGHYEQYF
TGCGCCAGCAGCTTAACTAGCGGGCACTACGAGCAGTACTTC
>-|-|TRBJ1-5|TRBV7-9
CASQADYSNQPQHF
TGTGCCAGTCAGGCCGACTATAGCAATCAGCCCCAGCATTTT
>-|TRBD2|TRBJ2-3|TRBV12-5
CASGTQAGGPPDTQYF
TGTGCTAGTGGAACTCAAGCGGGGGGCCCTCCAGATACGCAGTATTTT
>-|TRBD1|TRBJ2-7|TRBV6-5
CASSGDRTSSYEQYF
TGTGCCAGCAGCGGGGACAGAACCTCCTCCTACGAGCAGTACTTC